This entry concerns a single T cell receptor beta chain. What it binds is unknown. A junction end diverges from the germline sequence, so it may reflect a read error. Reverse transcription of roughly 0.5 ug total RNA with a constant-region primer produced TCR beta cDNA. Libraries covering TCR beta were generated through three nested multiplex PCR rounds (using a slightly modified ARM-PCR). Forward primers for TRBV1-TRBV30 and a C-beta reverse primer served the first two PCR rounds, at 10 cycles each. TCRdb reanalysed the multiplex PCR reads using MiXCR and keeps one entry per CDR3 protein. The sample comprises roughly 91,000 distinct CDR3 sequences, 55% to 75% of which are singletons, and around 8.8% rests with the top ten. The CDR3 is 15 amino acids. Germline CDR1 SGHDT, CDR2 YYEEEE. The data derive from a study of tumor-infiltrating lymphocytes in primary liver carcinoma. Turning to the study itself: Productive TCRbeta read counts per sample ran from roughly 3.5 to 7 million and were similar across tissue types. The study's findings and limits: There were only about 7.5-25% of top clones found in all five tumor regions. Top-250-clone fractions were significantly higher in tumors than in blood (p = 0.039).

Extraction of RNA together with DNA used about 17-34 mg of unsorted bulk tissue. Chronic HBV infection, untreated so far, was present in the patients. The chain joins TRBV5-6 to TRBJ2-1, with D perhaps being TRBD1 or TRBD2 (5 bases each). Sequences were obtained from liver tumor tissue from sampling region 5. Subset here: tumor region T5, tumor centre. The clonotype originates from an older woman with primary liver carcinoma and hepatitis B virus infection. Here the CDR3 DNA reads TGTGCCAGCAGCTCCCGGACTGGGACGACCAATGAGCAGCTCTTC. Translation: CASSSRTGTTNEQLF. The variable domain in full, completed from reference TRBV5-6 and TRBJ2-1, reads DAGVTQSPTHLIKTRGQQVTLRCSPKSGHDTVSWYQQALGQGPQFIFQYYEEEERQRGNFPDRFSGHQFPNYSSELNVNALLLGDSALYLCASSSRTGTTNEQLFGPGTRLTVL.